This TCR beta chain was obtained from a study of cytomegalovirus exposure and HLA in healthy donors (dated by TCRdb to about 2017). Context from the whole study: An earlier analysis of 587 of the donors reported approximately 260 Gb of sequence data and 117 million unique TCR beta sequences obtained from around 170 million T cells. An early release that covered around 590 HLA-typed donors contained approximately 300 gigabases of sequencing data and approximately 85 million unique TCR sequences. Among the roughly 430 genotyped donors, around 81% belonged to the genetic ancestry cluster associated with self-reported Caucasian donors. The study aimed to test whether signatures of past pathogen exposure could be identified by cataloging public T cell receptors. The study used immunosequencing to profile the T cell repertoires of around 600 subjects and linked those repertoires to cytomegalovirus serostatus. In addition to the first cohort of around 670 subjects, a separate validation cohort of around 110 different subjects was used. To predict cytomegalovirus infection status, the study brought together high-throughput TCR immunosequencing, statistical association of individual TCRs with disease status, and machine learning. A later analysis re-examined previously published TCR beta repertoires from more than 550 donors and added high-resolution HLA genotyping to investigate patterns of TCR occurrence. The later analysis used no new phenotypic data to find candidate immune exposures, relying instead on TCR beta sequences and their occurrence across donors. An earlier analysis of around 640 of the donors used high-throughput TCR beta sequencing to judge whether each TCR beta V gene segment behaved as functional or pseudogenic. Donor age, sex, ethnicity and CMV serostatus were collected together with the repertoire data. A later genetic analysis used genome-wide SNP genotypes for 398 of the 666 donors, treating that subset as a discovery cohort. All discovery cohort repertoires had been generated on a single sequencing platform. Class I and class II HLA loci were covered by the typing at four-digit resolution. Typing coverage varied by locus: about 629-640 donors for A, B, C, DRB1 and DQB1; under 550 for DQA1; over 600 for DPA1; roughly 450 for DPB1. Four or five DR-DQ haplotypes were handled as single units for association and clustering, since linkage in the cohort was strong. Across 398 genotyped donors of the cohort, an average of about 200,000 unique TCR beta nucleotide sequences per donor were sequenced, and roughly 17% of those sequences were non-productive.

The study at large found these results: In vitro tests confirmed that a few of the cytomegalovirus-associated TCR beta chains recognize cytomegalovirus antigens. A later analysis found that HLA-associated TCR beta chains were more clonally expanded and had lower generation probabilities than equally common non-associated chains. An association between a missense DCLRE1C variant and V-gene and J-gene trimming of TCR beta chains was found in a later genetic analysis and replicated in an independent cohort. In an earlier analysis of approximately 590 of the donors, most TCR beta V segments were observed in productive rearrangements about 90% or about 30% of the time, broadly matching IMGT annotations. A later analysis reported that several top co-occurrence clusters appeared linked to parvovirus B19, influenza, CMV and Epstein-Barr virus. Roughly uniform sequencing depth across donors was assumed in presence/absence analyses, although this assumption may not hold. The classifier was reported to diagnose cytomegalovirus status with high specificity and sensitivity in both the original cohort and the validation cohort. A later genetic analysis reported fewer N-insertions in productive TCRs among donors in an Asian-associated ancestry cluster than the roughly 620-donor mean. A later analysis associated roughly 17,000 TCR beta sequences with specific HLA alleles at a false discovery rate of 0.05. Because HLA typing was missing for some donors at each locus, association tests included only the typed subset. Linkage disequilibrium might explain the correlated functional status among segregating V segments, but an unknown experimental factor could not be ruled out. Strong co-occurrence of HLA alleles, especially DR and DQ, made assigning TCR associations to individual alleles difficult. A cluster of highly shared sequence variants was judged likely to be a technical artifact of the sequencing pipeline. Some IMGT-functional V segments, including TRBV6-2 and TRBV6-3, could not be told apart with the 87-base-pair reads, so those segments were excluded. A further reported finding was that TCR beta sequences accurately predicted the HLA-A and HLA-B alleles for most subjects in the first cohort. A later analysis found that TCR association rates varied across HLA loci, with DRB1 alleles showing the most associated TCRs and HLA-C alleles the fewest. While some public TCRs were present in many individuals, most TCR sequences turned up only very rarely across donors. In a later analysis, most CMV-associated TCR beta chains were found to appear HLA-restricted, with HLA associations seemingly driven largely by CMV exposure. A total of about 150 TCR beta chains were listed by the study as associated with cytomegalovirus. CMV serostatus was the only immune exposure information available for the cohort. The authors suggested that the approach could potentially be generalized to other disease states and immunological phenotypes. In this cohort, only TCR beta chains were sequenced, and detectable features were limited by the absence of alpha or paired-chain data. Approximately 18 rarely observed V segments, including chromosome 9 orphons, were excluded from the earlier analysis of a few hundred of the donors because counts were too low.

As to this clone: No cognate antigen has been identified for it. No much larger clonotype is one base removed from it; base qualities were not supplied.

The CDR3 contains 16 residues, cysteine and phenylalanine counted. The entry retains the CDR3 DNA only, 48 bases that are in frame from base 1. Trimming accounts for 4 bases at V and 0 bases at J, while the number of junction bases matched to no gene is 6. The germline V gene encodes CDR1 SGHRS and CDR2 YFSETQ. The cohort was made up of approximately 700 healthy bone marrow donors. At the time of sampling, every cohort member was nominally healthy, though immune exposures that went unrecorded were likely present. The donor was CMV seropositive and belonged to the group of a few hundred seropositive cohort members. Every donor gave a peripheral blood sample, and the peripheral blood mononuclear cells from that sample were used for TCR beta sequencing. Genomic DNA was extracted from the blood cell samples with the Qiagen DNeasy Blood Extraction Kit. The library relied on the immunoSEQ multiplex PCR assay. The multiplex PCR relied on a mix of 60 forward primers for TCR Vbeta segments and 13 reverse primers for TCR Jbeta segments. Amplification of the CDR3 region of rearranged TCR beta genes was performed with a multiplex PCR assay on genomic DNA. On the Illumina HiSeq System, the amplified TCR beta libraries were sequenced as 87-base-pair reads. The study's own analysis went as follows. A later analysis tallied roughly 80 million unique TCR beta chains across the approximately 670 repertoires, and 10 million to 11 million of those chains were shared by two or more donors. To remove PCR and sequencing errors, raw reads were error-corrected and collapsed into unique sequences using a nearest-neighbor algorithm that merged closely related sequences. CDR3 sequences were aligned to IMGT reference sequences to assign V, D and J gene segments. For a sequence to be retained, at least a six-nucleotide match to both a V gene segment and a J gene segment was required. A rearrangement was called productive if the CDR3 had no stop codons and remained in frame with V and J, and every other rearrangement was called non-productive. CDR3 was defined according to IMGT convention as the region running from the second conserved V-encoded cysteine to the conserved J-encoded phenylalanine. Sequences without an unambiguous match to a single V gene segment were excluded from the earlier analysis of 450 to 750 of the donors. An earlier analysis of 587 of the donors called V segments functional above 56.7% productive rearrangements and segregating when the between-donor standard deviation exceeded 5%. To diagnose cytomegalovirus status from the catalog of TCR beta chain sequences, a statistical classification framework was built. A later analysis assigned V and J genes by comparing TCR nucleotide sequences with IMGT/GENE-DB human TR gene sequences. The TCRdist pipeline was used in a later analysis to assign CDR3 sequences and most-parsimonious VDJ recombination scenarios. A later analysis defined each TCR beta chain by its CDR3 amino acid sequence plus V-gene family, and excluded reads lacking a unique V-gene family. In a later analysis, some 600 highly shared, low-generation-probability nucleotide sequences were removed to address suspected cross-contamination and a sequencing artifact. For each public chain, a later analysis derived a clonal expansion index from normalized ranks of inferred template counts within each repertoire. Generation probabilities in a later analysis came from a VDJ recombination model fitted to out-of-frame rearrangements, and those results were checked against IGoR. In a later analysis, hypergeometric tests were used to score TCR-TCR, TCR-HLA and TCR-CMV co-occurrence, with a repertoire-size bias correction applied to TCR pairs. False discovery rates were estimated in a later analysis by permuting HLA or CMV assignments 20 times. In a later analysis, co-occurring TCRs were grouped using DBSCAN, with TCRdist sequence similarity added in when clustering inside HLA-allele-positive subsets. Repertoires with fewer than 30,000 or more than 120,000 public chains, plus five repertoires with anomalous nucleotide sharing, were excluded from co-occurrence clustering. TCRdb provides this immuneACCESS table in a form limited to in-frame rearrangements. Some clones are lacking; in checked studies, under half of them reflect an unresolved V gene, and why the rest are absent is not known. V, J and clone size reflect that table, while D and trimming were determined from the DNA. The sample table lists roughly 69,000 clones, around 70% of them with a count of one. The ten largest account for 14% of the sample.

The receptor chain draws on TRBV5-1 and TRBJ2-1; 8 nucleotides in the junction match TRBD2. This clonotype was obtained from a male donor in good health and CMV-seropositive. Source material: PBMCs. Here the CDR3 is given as CASSIRGGSSYNEQFF. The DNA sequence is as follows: TGCGCCAGCAGCATACGCGGGGGGAGCTCCTACAATGAGCAGTTCTTC.